The rows below give T cell receptor beta chains drawn from one sample of a study of shared T cell receptors in the human thymus. The method was immunoSEQ multiplex PCR; TCRdb's version includes in-frame clones alone and lacks a portion of them. In the table there are 700,000 to 750,000 clones, 80% to 90% of which are singletons. These data are also associated with another study on human thymus T cells.

Sequenced: thymocytes. These TCRs come from a girl under three years old with a congenital heart defect. The CDR3 runs from the conserved cysteine through the conserved F or W. D genes are given only for firm matches. Some rows have no size entry. The others give once, few or many, or a class for an expanded clone.

clone_size | j_call | d_call | v_call | cdr3_aa | cdr3_nt
once | TRBJ2-2 | TRBD1 | TRBV10-3 | CAITMSRDRDTGELFF | TGTGCCATCACTATGTCCCGGGACAGGGACACCGGGGAGCTGTTTTTT
- | TRBJ1-1 | - | TRBV5-1 | CASSLDGGNMNTEAFF | TGCGCCAGCAGCTTGGACGGGGGGAACATGAACACTGAAGCTTTCTTT
once | TRBJ2-1 | TRBD2 | TRBV5-1 | CASSLVVGAGGYNEQFF | TGCGCCAGCAGCTTGGTTGTGGGGGCGGGGGGATACAATGAGCAGTTCTTC
- | TRBJ2-7 | TRBD2 | TRBV29-1 | CSALATSGGWSYEQYF | TGCAGCGCCCTGGCTACTAGCGGGGGGTGGTCCTACGAGCAGTACTTC
- | TRBJ2-5 | TRBD2 | TRBV4-1 | CASSPRRGTRDQETQYF | TGCGCCAGCAGCCCCCGAAGAGGGACTAGAGATCAAGAGACCCAGTACTTC
- | TRBJ1-4 | - | TRBV14 | CASSHKDRAHEKLFF | TGTGCCAGCAGCCATAAGGACAGAGCTCATGAAAAACTGTTTTTT
- | TRBJ2-4 | TRBD1 | TRBV28 | CASSPLRQGGENIQYF | TGTGCCAGCAGCCCGCTACGACAGGGTGGAGAAAACATTCAGTACTTC
- | TRBJ2-7 | - | TRBV5-1 | CASSLSTHRDSYEQYF | TGCGCCAGCAGCCTGAGCACCCACAGGGATTCCTACGAGCAGTACTTC
- | TRBJ2-2 | - | TRBV5-6 | CASSTPRSRGVAGELFF | TGTGCCAGCAGCACCCCAAGGTCCCGCGGGGTGGCCGGGGAGCTGTTTTTT
few | TRBJ2-3 | TRBD1 | TRBV4-1 | CASSQKTRDSSNTDTQYF | TGCGCCAGCAGCCAAAAAACCAGGGACAGCTCTAACACAGATACGCAGTATTTT
- | TRBJ2-1 | TRBD1 | TRBV5-1 | CASSLSGGRPLEQFF | TGCGCCAGCAGCTTGTCAGGGGGCCGACCCCTTGAGCAGTTCTTC
- | TRBJ1-5 | - | TRBV4-2 | CASSQDSRVNQPQHF | TGTGCCAGCAGCCAAGATTCCAGGGTGAATCAGCCCCAGCATTTT
once | TRBJ1-2 | - | TRBV20-1 | CSADPDSGYTF | TGCAGTGCTGACCCGGACAGCGGCTACACCTTC
once | TRBJ1-1 | - | TRBV15 | CATSSHVEAFF | TGTGCCACCAGCAGTCATGTAGAGGCTTTCTTT
- | TRBJ1-5 | TRBD1 | TRBV19 | CASSIEYWTGFRNQPQHF | TGTGCCAGTAGTATCGAGTACTGGACAGGGTTTCGCAATCAGCCCCAGCATTTT
- | TRBJ2-7 | - | TRBV25-1 | CASSPASGAEQYF | TGTGCCAGCAGCCCCGCATCAGGGGCCGAGCAGTACTTC
- | TRBJ2-3 | TRBD2 | TRBV28 | CASSPGLAVSSTDTQYF | TGTGCCAGCAGTCCGGGACTAGCGGTCTCTAGCACAGATACGCAGTATTTT
- | TRBJ1-5 | - | TRBV4-1 | CASSQDQLGNSNQPQHF | TGCGCCAGCAGCCAAGATCAATTGGGCAATAGCAATCAGCCCCAGCATTTT
- | TRBJ2-7 | TRBD1 | TRBV6-6 | CASSLLGTGVYEQYF | TGTGCCAGCAGTCTCCTCGGGACAGGAGTATACGAGCAGTACTTC
few | TRBJ1-6 | - | TRBV7-2 | CASSLGRKRDSPLHF | TGTGCCAGCAGCTTAGGGAGGAAAAGGGATTCACCCCTCCACTTT
- | TRBJ2-5 | - | TRBV5-1 | CASSLSGGGPQETQYF | TGCGCCAGCAGCTTGTCTGGGGGCGGCCCGCAAGAGACCCAGTACTTC
once | TRBJ2-7 | - | TRBV9 | CASSVTGKAYEQYF | TGTGCCAGCAGCGTCACAGGCAAGGCCTACGAGCAGTACTTC
- | TRBJ2-7 | - | TRBV19 | CASSIASQQTYEQYF | TGTGCCAGTAGTATTGCTAGCCAACAAACCTACGAGCAGTACTTC
once | TRBJ2-3 | - | TRBV4-1 | CASIRRVGPGTDTQYF | TGCGCCAGCATAAGGCGGGTAGGCCCTGGGACAGATACGCAGTATTTT
- | TRBJ2-3 | - | TRBV5-4 | CASSLWRGRTDTQYF | TGTGCCAGCAGCTTATGGCGGGGGCGGACAGATACGCAGTATTTT
- | TRBJ2-7 | - | TRBV4-3 | CASSHVYLPARSHVLEQYF | TGCGCCAGCAGTCACGTTTACCTGCCCGCCAGGTCCCATGTCCTCGAGCAGTACTTC
- | TRBJ2-5 | TRBD2 | TRBV15 | CATSRGHGGVSETQYF | TGTGCCACCAGCAGAGGACACGGGGGGGTTTCAGAGACCCAGTACTTC
- | TRBJ2-2 | - | TRBV9 | CASSVDLRPPYTGELFF | TGTGCCAGCAGCGTAGATTTGCGTCCCCCTTACACCGGGGAGCTGTTTTTT
- | TRBJ1-1 | - | TRBV5-4 | CASSTPDFMNTEAFF | TGTGCCAGCAGTACCCCCGACTTTATGAACACTGAAGCTTTCTTT
- | TRBJ2-7 | TRBD2 | TRBV6-5 | CASSYSSGGHYEQYF | TGTGCCAGCAGTTACTCTAGCGGGGGTCACTACGAGCAGTACTTC
- | TRBJ2-1 | - | TRBV6-5 | CASSYRGLRNNEQFF | TGTGCCAGCAGTTATCGTGGTCTGAGAAACAATGAGCAGTTCTTC
- | TRBJ2-1 | - | TRBV4-1 | CASSPRAAPEWGHEQFF | TGCGCCAGCAGCCCAAGAGCAGCACCTGAATGGGGGCATGAGCAGTTCTTC
- | TRBJ1-1 | TRBD1 | TRBV27 | CASSLKATGLNTEAFF | TGTGCCAGCAGTTTAAAGGCGACAGGGCTGAACACTGAAGCTTTCTTT
- | TRBJ1-6 | TRBD1 | TRBV7-2 | CASGLNNRGWNSPLHF | TGTGCCAGCGGGTTGAACAACAGGGGTTGGAATTCACCCCTCCACTTT
once | TRBJ1-1 | - | TRBV14 | CASSLVDRNTEAFF | TGTGCCAGCAGCCTTGTCGACAGGAACACTGAAGCTTTCTTT
- | TRBJ1-3 | TRBD1 | TRBV5-5 | CASNPTIDRGPGNTIYF | TGTGCCAGCAACCCCACGATCGACAGGGGACCAGGAAACACCATATATTTT